These 3 T cell receptor beta chains were sequenced from one sample in a study of control samples from healthy donors and cancer patients. Clones were sequenced by immunoSEQ multiplex PCR, and TCRdb holds only the in-frame ones, with some missing. The sample yields about 130,000 clones, approximately 94% seen once. Source material: PBMCs. Source of these receptors: a man aged 45-60 years with head and neck cancer.

J is TRBJ2-2 and V is TRBV6-4, with 11 bases fitting TRBD2. The trim removed 2 bases at V and 5 bases at J, leaving 1 base unmatched. Germline CDR1 MRHNA, CDR2 SNTAGT. The CDR3 spans 15 residues. CDR3 nucleotides: TGTGCCAGCAGTGACACTAGCGGGGGAACCGGGGAGCTGTTTTTT. It encodes CASSDTSGGTGELFF.

In its sample, this clone was seen once. The chain recombines TRBV4-2 with TRBJ2-7; D is unclear. Germline lookup yields CDR1 LGHNA and CDR2 YNFKEQ. V was pared by 1 base and J by 6 bases, with 13 bases between. CDR3 size: 14 residues. The CDR3 bases are TGTGCCAGCAGCCAAGGAAATAGGGCTGTCGAGCAGTACTTC. It encodes CASSQGNRAVEQYF.

The chain is built from TRBV18 and TRBJ1-5; D not certain. V was clipped by 4 bases and J by 3 bases, with 7 bases between them. This CDR3 is built from 13 residues. Germline CDR1 and CDR2: KGHSH and LQKENI. This CDR3 is CASSRAVNQPQHF. The CDR3 DNA reads TGTGCCAGCTCACGTGCAGTCAATCAGCCCCAGCATTTT.